This T cell receptor beta chain was sequenced during a study of blood T cell repertoires in COVID-19. Across the whole study: Acute-phase and convalescent COVID-19 samples originated in the United States, Italy and Spain. The analysed material was cDNA or gDNA that came from T cells, B-cell-depleted T cells, or PBMCs.

Germline V gives CDR1 MNHEY, CDR2 SVGAGI. V shed 6 bases, J shed 4 bases, and the junction held 7 bases outside the gene matches. The CDR3 runs to 15 residues. As processed by the authors: Cell counts per sample came from amplifying reference gene primers. Assay used: immunoSEQ multiplex PCR; TCRdb lists only in-frame clones, some missing. That table gives V, J and clone size, and the DNA gave D and trimming. The sample has roughly 380,000 clones, about 85% seen once. J is TRBJ1-3 and V is TRBV6-5, with 9 bases fitting TRBD1. Sequencing was carried out using peripheral blood. The TCR sequence derives from a woman between 18 and 30 years old with acute or convalescent COVID-19. CDR3 in amino acids: CASRVSGTGGNTIYF. Written as DNA, the CDR3 is TGTGCCAGCAGAGTTTCCGGGACAGGGGGAAACACCATATATTTT.